The 8 T cell receptor beta chains given below trace back to one sample, sequenced in a study of cytomegalovirus exposure and HLA in healthy donors. In the PCR, 60 Vbeta and 13 Jbeta primers were used. Clones were sequenced by immunoSEQ multiplex PCR, and TCRdb holds only the in-frame ones, with some missing. Here the sample table reports roughly 120,000 clones. Material for sequencing was PBMCs. These receptors were collected from a man between 18 and 35 years old in good health and CMV-seronegative.

The V gene is TRBV9, the J gene TRBJ2-3, with D perhaps TRBD1 (6 bases). Germline loops: CDR1 SGDLS, CDR2 YYNGEE. V shed 3 bases and J shed 2 bases, with 13 bases lying between them. The CDR3 has 15 residues. The CDR3 region has the DNA TGTGCCAGCAGCGCGACCTCAGGGGTCACAGATACGCAGTATTTT. The encoded protein is CASSATSGVTDTQYF.

CDR3 in amino acids: CASSSGDRAPNTEAFF. Written as DNA, the CDR3 is TGCGCCAGCAGCTCGGGAGACAGAGCCCCGAACACTGAAGCTTTCTTT. The V call is TRBV5-1, the J call TRBJ1-1, with a possible D match to TRBD1 (5 bases). The CDR3 is 16 amino acids. Germline loops: CDR1 SGHRS, CDR2 YFSETQ. The V and J ends lost 3 bases and 1 base respectively, with 16 bases between them. The full variable domain, its missing parts supplied by reference TRBV5-1 and TRBJ1-1, is KAGVTQTPRYLIKTRGQQVTLSCSPISGHRSVSWYQQTPGQGLQFLFEYFSETQRNKGNFPGRFSGRQFSNSRSEMNVSTLELGDSALYLCASSSGDRAPNTEAFFGQGTRLTVV.

The CDR3 region is CASSANPGQQQFF. In DNA form, the CDR3 reads TGTGCCAGCAGCGCTAATCCGGGACAACAGCAGTTCTTC. V usage is TRBV9 and J usage is TRBJ2-1, with a tentative D call TRBD1 (6 bases). CDR3 length: 13 residues. The germline CDR1 and CDR2 sequences are SGDLS and YYNGEE. V was cut by 3 bases and J by 11 bases, with 15 bases left in between.

The chain is built from TRBV6-5 and TRBJ2-6; D uncertain. Trimming cost V 0 bases and J 4 bases, with 7 bases left between them. Per germline, CDR1 MNHEY and CDR2 SVGAGI. The CDR3 totals 15 residues. This chain's CDR3 is CASSYSMGGANVLTF. CDR3 bases: TGTGCCAGCAGTTACTCGATGGGCGGGGCCAACGTCCTGACTTTC.

The V call is TRBV10-2, the J call TRBJ2-7, with D maybe TRBD2 (5 bases). This CDR3 spans 12 amino acids. Germline CDR1 and CDR2: WSHSY and SAAADI. Trimming cost V 8 bases and J 1 base, with 9 bases left between them. This CDR3 is CASGLRSYEQYF. The DNA for the CDR3 is TGCGCCAGCGGACTTCGGTCCTACGAGCAGTACTTC.

The chain uses TRBV13 and TRBJ2-5, with 16 positions matching TRBD2. Losses at the gene ends were 3 bases for V and 10 bases for J; bases not matched to a gene: 2. This CDR3 has 14 residues. The germline V gene encodes CDR1 PRHDT and CDR2 FYEKMQ (reference sequence). DNA for the CDR3: TGTGCCAGCAGCTTCGGGACTAGCGGGGGGGGCCAGTACTTC. Protein sequence: CASSFGTSGGGQYF.

The chain uses TRBV6-5 and TRBJ1-1; 7 nucleotides agree with TRBD1. V dropped 2 bases and J dropped 2; count of bases not matched to a gene: 5. CDR1 MNHEY and CDR2 SVGAGI come from the germline V gene. The CDR3 totals 15 residues. Here the CDR3 reads CASSYKGGGNTEAFF. The DNA for the CDR3 is TGTGCCAGCAGTTACAAAGGGGGCGGTAACACTGAAGCTTTCTTT.

The genes are TRBV11-1 and TRBJ2-1; D is possibly TRBD2 (6 bases). CDR1 is SGHAT and CDR2 is FQDESV in the germline V gene (reference sequence). The CDR3 length is 14 residues. V gave up 1 base and J gave up 4 bases, with 8 bases separating them. DNA for the CDR3: TGTGCCAGCAGCTTAGGGAGGGAGTACAATGAGCAGTTCTTC. The encoded protein is CASSLGREYNEQFF.